The T cell receptor beta chain under discussion was sequenced for a study of PD-L1 blockade in urothelial cancer. Per the germline V gene, CDR1 is MNHNY and CDR2 is SVGAGI (reference sequence). This CDR3 is 13 amino acids long. Trimming removed 2 bases from V and 8 bases from J, with 12 bases in between. Indicated time point: pretreatment peripheral blood. Per-patient samples, pretreatment and on-treatment, numbered 1 to 8. TCRdb's table, derived via immunoSEQ multiplex PCR, lists solely in-frame clones and lacks some. The repertoire has 30,000 to 40,000 clones, around four fifths of them found once; the top ten carry nearly 15%.

This sample comprised PBMCs, obtained around atezolizumab (anti-PD-L1) treatment. The TCR comes from an older man with urothelial cancer. The genes are TRBV6-6 and TRBJ1-1; no firm D call. The CDR3 region is CASSYGGRAEAFF. The CDR3 DNA follows: TGTGCCAGCAGTTACGGCGGGAGGGCCGAAGCTTTCTTT.